The 14 T cell receptor beta chains reported below all come from one sample, sequenced in a study of blood T cell repertoires in COVID-19. Profiled with immunoSEQ multiplex PCR; TCRdb holds only in-frame clones, not every one. The sample lists some 350,000 clones, approximately 90% occurring once. Source material: peripheral blood. The origin of the receptors is a woman between 18 and 29 years old who had recovered from COVID-19.

The chain joins TRBV7-9 to TRBJ1-3, with D possibly being TRBD1 (6 bases). The length of the CDR3 is 13 residues. Germline V gene lookup returns CDR1 SEHNR and CDR2 FQNEAQ (reference sequence). The V end was cut by 5 bases, the J end by 2 bases, with 7 bases between. CDR3 region: CASSQGPGNTIYF. CDR3 coding DNA: TGTGCCAGCAGCCAGGGGCCTGGAAACACCATATATTTT.

The V gene is TRBV6-5, the J gene TRBJ1-4; TRBD1 might be the D (6 bases). Trimming took off 2 bases at V and 7 bases at J, with 11 bases between the two ends. Germline-derived CDR1 and CDR2 are MNHEY and SVGAGI. CDR3 size: 14 residues. CDR3 sequence: CASSYRGGREKLFF. DNA of the CDR3: TGTGCCAGCAGTTACCGAGGGGGTCGTGAAAAACTGTTTTTT.

V usage is TRBV6-5 and J usage is TRBJ1-2; 9 positions agree with TRBD1. The germline CDR1 and CDR2 sequences are MNHEY and SVGAGI. Trimming removed 10 bases from V and 2 bases from J; junction bases left unmatched: 8. The CDR3 is 14 residues long. CDR3 sequence reads: CATNRGRPNYGYTF. The CDR3 DNA reads as TGTGCCACCAACAGGGGGCGCCCCAACTATGGCTACACCTTC.

Here the CDR3 reads CATERGLSGSTGELFF. The CDR3 bases are TGTGCCACCGAGAGGGGACTAAGCGGGAGTACCGGGGAGCTGTTTTTT. The chain couples TRBV24-1 to TRBJ2-2, with 8 bases fitting TRBD2. The germline CDR1 and CDR2 sequences are KGHDR and SFDVKD. V lost 9 bases and J lost 5; bases outside the gene matches: 13. The CDR3 covers 16 residues.

This rearrangement joins TRBV24-1 to TRBJ1-2, with 9 bases that match TRBD1. The germline gives CDR1 KGHDR, CDR2 SFDVKD. V gave up 7 bases and J gave up 3 bases; unmatched junction bases: 5. The CDR3 is made up of 14 amino acids. CDR3 in amino acids: CATSRTGGYYGYTF. As DNA, the CDR3 is TGTGCCACCAGCAGAACAGGGGGCTACTATGGCTACACCTTC.

The V gene is TRBV9, the J gene TRBJ1-5; TRBD1 matches 7 bases. The CDR3 contains 15 residues. The V segment lost 3 bases and the J segment 3 bases; nucleotides outside the gene matches: 6. Germline-derived CDR1 and CDR2 are SGDLS and YYNGEE. Written as DNA, the CDR3 is TGTGCCAGCAGCGAGCACGGGACAGTCAATCAGCCCCAGCATTTT. This translates into CASSEHGTVNQPQHF.

The chain is built from TRBV7-2 and TRBJ2-2, with TRBD2 identical over 12 bases. Germline lookup yields CDR1 SGHTA and CDR2 FQGNSA. V was clipped by 5 bases and J by 7 bases; unmatched bases: 8. There are 16 residues in the CDR3. In DNA, the CDR3 is TGTGCCAGCAGCCCCTACTCTAGCGGGGGGGGCGGGGAGCTGTTTTTT. Protein sequence: CASSPYSSGGGGELFF.

The V gene is TRBV21-1, the J gene TRBJ2-1; no DNA check was done on the table's D call, TRBD2. TRBV21-1 is reported as a pseudogene. The CDR3 is 13 residues long. The CDR3 is CAKKRGAYNEQFF. As DNA, the CDR3 is TGTGCCAAAAAGCGGGGGGCCTACAATGAGCAGTTCTTC.

The chain joins TRBV27 to TRBJ1-2; 8 nucleotides line up with TRBD1. Trimming took 4 bases from V and 4 from J; bases not matched to a gene: 14. The CDR3 consists of 17 residues. Germline V gene lookup returns CDR1 MNHEY and CDR2 SMNVEV (reference sequence). The CDR3 nucleotides are TGTGCCAGCAGTTCCCTCCCAGGACAGGGAGGTACCTATGGCTACACCTTC. Protein sequence: CASSSLPGQGGTYGYTF.

The chain couples TRBV6-2 or TRBV6-3 to TRBJ2-5, with 16 bases matching TRBD2. The junction had 11 bases not matched to a gene; V was cut back by 0 bases and J by 4 bases. Germline CDR1 MNHEY, CDR2 SVGEGT. The CDR3 contains 20 residues. CDR3 DNA: TGTGCCAGCAGTTACTCGAGGGGGACTAGCGGGAGGGCCGTTCGAGAGACCCAGTACTTC. Amino acids: CASSYSRGTSGRAVRETQYF.

This clone showed up just once. The chain uses TRBV12-3 or TRBV12-4 and TRBJ1-5, with D possibly being TRBD1 (6 bases). The CDR3 runs 13 residues. V lost 3 bases and J lost 5, with 8 bases in between. The CDR3 sequence: CASSLDSHQPQHF. The CDR3 DNA reads as TGTGCCAGCAGTTTGGACAGCCATCAGCCCCAGCATTTT.

The chain has TRBV12-3 or TRBV12-4 and TRBJ2-4; possibly TRBD2 for D (6 bases). V lost 4 bases, J lost 10 bases, and 8 bases lay in between. The CDR3 runs to 11 residues. This CDR3 is CASSWGDIQYF. As DNA, the CDR3 is TGTGCCAGCAGTTGGGGGGATATTCAGTACTTC.

This chain links TRBV11-3 with TRBJ1-2, with TRBD1 identical over 7 bases. The V segment lost 5 bases and the J segment 4 bases; nucleotides outside the gene matches: 13. The CDR3 consists of 16 residues. Germline V gene data show CDR1 as SGHNT and CDR2 as YENEEA. The chain's CDR3 is CASSADGQAPGYGYTF. The DNA for the CDR3 is TGTGCCAGCAGCGCAGACGGACAGGCCCCCGGCTATGGCTACACCTTC.

The genes are TRBV13 and TRBJ2-5; the D is unclear. V lost 5 bases, J lost 2 bases, and 9 bases lay in between. The CDR3 is 13 residues long. The V gene's germline CDR1 is PRHDT and CDR2 FYEKMQ (reference sequence). The DNA for the CDR3 is TGTGCCAGCAGCCCACCCTATCAAGAGACCCAGTACTTC. Its translation: CASSPPYQETQYF. The variable domain in full, completed from reference TRBV13 and TRBJ2-5, reads AAGVIQSPRHLIKEKRETATLKCYPIPRHDTVYWYQQGPGQDPQFLISFYEKMQSDKGSIPDRFSAQQFSDYHSELNMSSLELGDSALYFCASSPPYQETQYFGPGTRLLVL.